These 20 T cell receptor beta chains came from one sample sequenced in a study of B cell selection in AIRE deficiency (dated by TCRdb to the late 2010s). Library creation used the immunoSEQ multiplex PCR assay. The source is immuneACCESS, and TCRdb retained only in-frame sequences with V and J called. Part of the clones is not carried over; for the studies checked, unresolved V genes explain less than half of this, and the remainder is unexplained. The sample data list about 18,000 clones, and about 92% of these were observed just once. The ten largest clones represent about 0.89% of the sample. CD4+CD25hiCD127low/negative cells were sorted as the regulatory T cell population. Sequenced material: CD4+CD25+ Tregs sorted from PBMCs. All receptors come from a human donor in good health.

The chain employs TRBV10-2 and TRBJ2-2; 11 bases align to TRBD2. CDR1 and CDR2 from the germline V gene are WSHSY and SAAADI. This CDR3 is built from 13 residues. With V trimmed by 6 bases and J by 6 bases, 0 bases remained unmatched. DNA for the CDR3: TGCGCCAGCAGACTAGCGGGAGCCGGGGAGCTGTTTTTT. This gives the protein CASRLAGAGELFF.

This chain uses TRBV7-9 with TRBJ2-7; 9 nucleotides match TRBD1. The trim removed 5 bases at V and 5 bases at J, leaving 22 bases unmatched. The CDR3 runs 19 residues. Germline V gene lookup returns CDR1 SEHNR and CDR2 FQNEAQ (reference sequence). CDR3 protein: CASSPHFFFGTGLINEQYF. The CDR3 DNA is TGTGCCAGCAGCCCCCATTTCTTCTTCGGGACAGGGCTTATCAACGAGCAGTACTTC.

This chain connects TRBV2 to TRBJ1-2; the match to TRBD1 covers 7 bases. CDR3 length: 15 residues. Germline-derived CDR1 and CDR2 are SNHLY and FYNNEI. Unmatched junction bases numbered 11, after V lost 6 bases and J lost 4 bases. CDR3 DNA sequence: TGTGCCAGCAGACCTGGGAGGGACAGAACCTATGGCTACACCTTC. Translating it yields CASRPGRDRTYGYTF.

The CDR3 here is CASSLDRNFYEQYF. In DNA, the CDR3 is TGTGCCAGCAGCTTAGATAGGAACTTCTACGAGCAGTACTTC. The chain couples TRBV11-2 to TRBJ2-7; D unclear. The germline CDR1 and CDR2 sequences are SGHAT and FQNNGV. V was trimmed by 0 bases and J by 3 bases, leaving 9 bases between them. This CDR3 region has 14 residues. Variable domain in full (rest from reference TRBV11-2 and TRBJ2-7): EAGVAQSPRYKIIEKRQSVAFWCNPISGHATLYWYQQILGQGPKLLIQFQNNGVVDDSQLPKDRFSAERLKGVDSTLKIQPAKLEDSAVYLCASSLDRNFYEQYFGPGTRLTVT.

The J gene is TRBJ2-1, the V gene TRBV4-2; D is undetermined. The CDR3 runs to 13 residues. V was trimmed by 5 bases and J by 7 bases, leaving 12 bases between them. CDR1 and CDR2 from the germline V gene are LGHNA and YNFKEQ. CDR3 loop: CASSEAVSNEQFF. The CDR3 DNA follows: TGTGCCAGCAGCGAGGCAGTTTCTAATGAGCAGTTCTTC.

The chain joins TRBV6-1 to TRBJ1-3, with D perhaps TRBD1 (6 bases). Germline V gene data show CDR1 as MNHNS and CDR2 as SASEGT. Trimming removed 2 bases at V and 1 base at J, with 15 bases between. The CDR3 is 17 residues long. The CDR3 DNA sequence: TGTGCCAGCAGTGAATGGGTAGGGGGTAGTTCTGGAAACACCATATATTTT. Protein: CASSEWVGGSSGNTIYF.

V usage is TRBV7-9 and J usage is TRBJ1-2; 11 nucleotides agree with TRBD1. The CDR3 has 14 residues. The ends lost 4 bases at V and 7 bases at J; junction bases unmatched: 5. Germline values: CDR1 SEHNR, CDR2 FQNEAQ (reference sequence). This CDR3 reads CASSSGTGGRGYTF. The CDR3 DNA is TGTGCCAGCAGCTCCGGGACAGGGGGTCGTGGCTACACCTTC.

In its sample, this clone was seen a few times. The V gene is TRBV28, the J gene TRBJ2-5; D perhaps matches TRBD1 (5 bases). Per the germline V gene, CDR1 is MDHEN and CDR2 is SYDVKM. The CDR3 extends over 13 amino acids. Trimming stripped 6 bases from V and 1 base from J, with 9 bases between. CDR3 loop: CASRIRAQETQYF. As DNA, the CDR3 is TGTGCCAGCAGAATCAGGGCCCAAGAGACCCAGTACTTC.

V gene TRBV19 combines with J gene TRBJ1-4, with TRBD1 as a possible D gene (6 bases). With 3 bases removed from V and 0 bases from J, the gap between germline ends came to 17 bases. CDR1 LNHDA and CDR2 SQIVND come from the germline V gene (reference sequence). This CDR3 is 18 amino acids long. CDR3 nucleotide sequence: TGTGCCAGTAGTATCGGTCCCCACAGGGTCGCAACTAATGAAAAACTGTTTTTT. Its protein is CASSIGPHRVATNEKLFF. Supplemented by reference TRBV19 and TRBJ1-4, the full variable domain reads DGGITQSPKYLFRKEGQNVTLSCEQNLNHDAMYWYRQDPGQGLRLIYYSQIVNDFQKGDIAEGYSVSREKKESFPLTVTSAQKNPTAFYLCASSIGPHRVATNEKLFFGSGTQLSVL.

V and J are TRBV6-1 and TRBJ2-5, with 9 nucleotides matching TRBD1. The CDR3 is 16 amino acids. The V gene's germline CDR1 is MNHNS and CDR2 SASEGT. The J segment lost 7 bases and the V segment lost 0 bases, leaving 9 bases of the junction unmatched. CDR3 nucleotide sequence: TGTGCCAGCAGTGAAGCCGGGACAGGGATTATTGGGACCCAGTACTTC. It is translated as CASSEAGTGIIGTQYF.

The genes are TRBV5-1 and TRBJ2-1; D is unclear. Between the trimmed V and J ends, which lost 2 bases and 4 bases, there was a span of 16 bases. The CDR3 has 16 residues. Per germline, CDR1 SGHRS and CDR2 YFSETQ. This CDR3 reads CASSFSPTDRYNEQFF. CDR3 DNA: TGCGCCAGCAGCTTTTCCCCCACTGATCGATACAATGAGCAGTTCTTC.

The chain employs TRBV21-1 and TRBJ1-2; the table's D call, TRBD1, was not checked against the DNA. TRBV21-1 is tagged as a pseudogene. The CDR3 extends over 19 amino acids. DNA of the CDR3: TGTGCCAGCAGCAAAGGACCCGGACACCCGACCTTTTCAAACTATGGCTACACCTTC. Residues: CASSKGPGHPTFSNYGYTF.

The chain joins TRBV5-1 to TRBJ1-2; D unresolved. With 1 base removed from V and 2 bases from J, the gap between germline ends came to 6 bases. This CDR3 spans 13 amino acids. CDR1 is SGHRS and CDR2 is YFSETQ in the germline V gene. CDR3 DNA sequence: TGCGCCAGCAGCTTGACAGAAAACTATGGCTACACCTTC. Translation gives CASSLTENYGYTF.

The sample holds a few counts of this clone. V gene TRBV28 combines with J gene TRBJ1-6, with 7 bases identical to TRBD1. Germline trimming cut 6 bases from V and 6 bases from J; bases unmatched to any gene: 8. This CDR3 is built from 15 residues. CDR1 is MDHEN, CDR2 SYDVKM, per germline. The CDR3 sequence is CASSPPHRGNSPLHF. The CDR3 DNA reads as TGTGCCAGCAGCCCCCCCCACAGGGGTAATTCACCCCTCCACTTT.

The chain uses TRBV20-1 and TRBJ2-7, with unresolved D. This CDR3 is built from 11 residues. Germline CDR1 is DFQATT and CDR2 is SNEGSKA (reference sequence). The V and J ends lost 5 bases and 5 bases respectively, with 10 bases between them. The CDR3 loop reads CSAFGPHEQYF. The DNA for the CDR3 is TGCAGTGCTTTTGGGCCCCACGAGCAGTACTTC.

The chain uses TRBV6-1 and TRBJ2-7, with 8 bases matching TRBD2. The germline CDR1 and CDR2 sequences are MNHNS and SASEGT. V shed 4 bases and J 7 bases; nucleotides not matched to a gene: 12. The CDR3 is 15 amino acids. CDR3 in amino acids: CASSAPHSGGVEQYF. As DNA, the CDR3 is TGTGCCAGCAGTGCCCCGCACTCCGGGGGGGTGGAGCAGTACTTC.

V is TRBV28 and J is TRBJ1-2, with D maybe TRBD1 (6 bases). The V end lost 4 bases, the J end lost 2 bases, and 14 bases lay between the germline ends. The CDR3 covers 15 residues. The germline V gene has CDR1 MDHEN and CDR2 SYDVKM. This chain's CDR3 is CASSSQGQINYGYTF. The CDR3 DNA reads TGTGCCAGCAGTTCACAGGGCCAAATCAACTATGGCTACACCTTC.

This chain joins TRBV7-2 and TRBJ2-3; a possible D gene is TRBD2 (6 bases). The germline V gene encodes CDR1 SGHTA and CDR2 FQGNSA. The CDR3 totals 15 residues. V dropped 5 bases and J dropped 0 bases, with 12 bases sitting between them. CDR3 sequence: CASSLRRGSTDTQYF. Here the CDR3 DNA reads TGTGCCAGCAGCCTCCGGCGGGGTAGCACAGATACGCAGTATTTT.

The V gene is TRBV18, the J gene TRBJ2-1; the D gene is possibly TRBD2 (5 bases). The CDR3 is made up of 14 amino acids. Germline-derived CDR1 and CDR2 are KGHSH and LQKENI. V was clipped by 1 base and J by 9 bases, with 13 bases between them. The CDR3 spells CASSPRGREFEQFF. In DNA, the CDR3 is TGTGCCAGCTCACCACGGGGTAGGGAGTTTGAGCAGTTCTTC.

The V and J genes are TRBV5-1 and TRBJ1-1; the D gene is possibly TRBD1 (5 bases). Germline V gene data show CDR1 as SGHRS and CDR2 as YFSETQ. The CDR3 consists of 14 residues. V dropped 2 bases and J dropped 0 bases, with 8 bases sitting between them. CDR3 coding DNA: TGCGCCAGCAGCTTACAGGTTGTGAACACTGAAGCTTTCTTT. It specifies CASSLQVVNTEAFF.